This entry is about one TCR beta chain. At one end, the junction sequence differs from germline, possibly due to a read error. This sample is drawn from a study of blood T cell repertoires in COVID-19. Looking at the study overall: The study drew acute and convalescent COVID-19 samples from the United States, Italy and Spain. Sample material is recorded as cDNA or gDNA derived from T cells, B-cell-depleted T cells, or PBMCs.

Per the original methods: The assay estimated nucleated cells by amplifying reference gene primers. Some clones are missing from TCRdb's copy, which holds only in-frame ones; the method was immunoSEQ multiplex PCR. V, J and clone size derive from that table, while D and trimming were established from the DNA sequence. The sample consists of fewer than 200,000 clones, roughly 85% of them appearing once. The TCR originated in a human donor with acute or convalescent COVID-19. The donor label of this sample is uncertain. The source material was peripheral blood.

The CDR3, as DNA: TGTGCCAGTACTATAGGGAGAAATCAGCCCCAGCATTTT. It codes for CASTIGRNQPQHF. The chain couples TRBV19 to TRBJ1-5; D call uncertain. CDR3 length: 13 residues. CDR1 and CDR2 from the germline V gene are LNHDA and SQIVND (reference sequence).